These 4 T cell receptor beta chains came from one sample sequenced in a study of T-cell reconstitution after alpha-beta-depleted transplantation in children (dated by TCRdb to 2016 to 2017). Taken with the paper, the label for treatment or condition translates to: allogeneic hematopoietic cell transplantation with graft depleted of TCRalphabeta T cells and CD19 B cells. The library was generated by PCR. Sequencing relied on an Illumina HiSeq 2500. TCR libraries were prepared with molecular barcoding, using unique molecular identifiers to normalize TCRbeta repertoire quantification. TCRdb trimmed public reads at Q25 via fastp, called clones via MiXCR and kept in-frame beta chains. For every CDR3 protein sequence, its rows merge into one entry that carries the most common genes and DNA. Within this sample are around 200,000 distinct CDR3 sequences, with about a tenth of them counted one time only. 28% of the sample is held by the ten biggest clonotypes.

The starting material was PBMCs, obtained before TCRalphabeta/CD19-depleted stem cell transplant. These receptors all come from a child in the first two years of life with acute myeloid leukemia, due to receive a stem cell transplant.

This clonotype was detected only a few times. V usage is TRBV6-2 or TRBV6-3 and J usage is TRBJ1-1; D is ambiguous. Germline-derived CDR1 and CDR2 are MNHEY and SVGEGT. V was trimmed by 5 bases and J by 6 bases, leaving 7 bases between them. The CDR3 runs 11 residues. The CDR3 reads CASSDQSEAFF. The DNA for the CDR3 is TGTGCCAGCAGTGACCAGTCTGAAGCTTTCTTT.

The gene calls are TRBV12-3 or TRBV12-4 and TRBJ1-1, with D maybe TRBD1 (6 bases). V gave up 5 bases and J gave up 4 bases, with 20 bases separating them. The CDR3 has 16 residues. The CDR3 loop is CASSPRQAQRGTEAFF. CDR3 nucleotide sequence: TGTGCCAGCAGTCCTCGACAGGCTCAACGGGGCACTGAAGCTTTCTTT.

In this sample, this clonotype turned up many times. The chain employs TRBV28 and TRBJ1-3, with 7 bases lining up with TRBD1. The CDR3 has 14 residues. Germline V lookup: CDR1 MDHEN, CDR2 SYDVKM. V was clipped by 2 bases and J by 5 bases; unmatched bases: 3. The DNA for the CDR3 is TGTGCCAGCAGTTTAAGGGACAGACGAAACACCATATATTTT. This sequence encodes CASSLRDRRNTIYF.

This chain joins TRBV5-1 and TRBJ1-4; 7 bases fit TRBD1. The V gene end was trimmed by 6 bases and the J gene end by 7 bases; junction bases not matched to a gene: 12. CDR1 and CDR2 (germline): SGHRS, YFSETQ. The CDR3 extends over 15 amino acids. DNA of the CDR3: TGCGCCAGCACCCCAACCGGGACAGCGGGTGAAAAACTGTTTTTT. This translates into CASTPTGTAGEKLFF.